These 32 T cell receptor beta chains were all obtained from the same sample, sequenced in a study of blood T cell repertoires in COVID-19. Generated by immunoSEQ multiplex PCR, the TCRdb table keeps only in-frame clones and is missing some. Of approximately 360,000 clones detected, around 87% appear once; the ten largest clones hold 1.5% to 2.5%. Material for sequencing was PBMCs or T cells enriched from blood (not recorded which). The receptors were sampled from a man aged 35 to 55 in a cohort exposed to, infected with or recovered from COVID-19 (not recorded which).

The chain uses TRBV21-1 and TRBJ1-6; TRBD1, the table's D call, lacks a check against the DNA. TRBV21-1 is tagged as a pseudogene. The CDR3 covers 13 residues. The CDR3 protein is CASSRQGAAPLHF. The CDR3 DNA reads TGTGCCAGCAGCCGACAGGGGGCTGCACCCCTCCACTTT.

The chain's CDR3 is CASSPRQGWTDTQYF. CDR3 DNA sequence: TGTGCCAGCAGCCCTCGACAGGGTTGGACAGATACGCAGTATTTT. The chain has TRBV7-2 and TRBJ2-3; the match to TRBD1 covers 7 bases. V was clipped by 5 bases and J by 3 bases; unmatched bases: 8. The germline V gene encodes CDR1 SGHTA and CDR2 FQGNSA. The CDR3 is 15 amino acids.

This chain connects TRBV5-1 to TRBJ2-7; 10 nucleotides align to TRBD2. There are 17 residues in the CDR3. Per the germline V gene, CDR1 is SGHRS and CDR2 is YFSETQ. The J segment lost 6 bases and the V segment lost 3 bases, leaving 15 bases of the junction unmatched. In nucleotides, the CDR3 is TGCGCCAGCAGCTCCCAGGGAGCGACTAGCGGGTATCGCGAGCAGTACTTC. Protein: CASSSQGATSGYREQYF.

The chain recombines TRBV29-1 with TRBJ2-4; tentatively, D is TRBD1 (6 bases). With 3 bases removed from V and 0 bases from J, the gap between germline ends came to 9 bases. The CDR3 is 14 amino acids. Germline CDR1 is SQVTM and CDR2 is ANQGSEA. CDR3 nucleotides: TGCAGCGTTGATATACAGGGAGCCAAAAACATTCAGTACTTC. This encodes CSVDIQGAKNIQYF. Full variable domain (rest looked up from reference TRBV29-1 and TRBJ2-4): SAVISQKPSRDICQRGTSLTIQCQVDSQVTMMFWYRQQPGQSLTLIATANQGSEATYESGFVIDKFPISRPNLTFSTLTVSNMSPEDSSIYLCSVDIQGAKNIQYFGAGTRLSVL.

V is TRBV30 and J is TRBJ2-2; D possibly corresponds to TRBD2 (6 bases). V shed 4 bases and J shed 1 base, with 10 bases lying between them. There are 14 residues in the CDR3. Per the germline V gene, CDR1 is GTSNPN and CDR2 is SVGIG (reference sequence). CDR3 region: CAWKGGMNTGELFF. CDR3 coding DNA: TGTGCCTGGAAAGGCGGGATGAACACCGGGGAGCTGTTTTTT.

The gene calls are TRBV18 and TRBJ1-3; D uncertain. The CDR3 loop spans 18 amino acids. V was clipped by 2 bases and J by 0 bases, with 17 bases between them. The germline V gene encodes CDR1 KGHSH and CDR2 LQKENI. CDR3 bases: TGTGCCAGCTCACCAGTCCTCCCCTTACAGAGCTCTGGAAACACCATATATTTT. This translates into CASSPVLPLQSSGNTIYF.

This chain joins TRBV18 and TRBJ2-1; the match to TRBD1 covers 8 bases. Losses at the gene ends were 2 bases for V and 2 bases for J; bases not matched to a gene: 2. Germline loops: CDR1 KGHSH, CDR2 LQKENI. The CDR3 loop spans 15 amino acids. The DNA of the CDR3 is TGTGCCAGCTCACCAGTGGGACAGGCCTACAATGAGCAGTTCTTC. Translation: CASSPVGQAYNEQFF.

The chain carries TRBV7-9 and TRBJ2-1, with 10 nucleotides matching TRBD2. Germline loops: CDR1 SEHNR, CDR2 FQNEAQ (reference sequence). J lost 4 bases, V lost 5 bases, and 8 bases had no gene match. The CDR3 totals 16 residues. The CDR3 here is CASSPLGLAVYNEQFF. The CDR3 coding sequence is TGTGCCAGCAGCCCCCTCGGACTAGCGGTATACAATGAGCAGTTCTTC.

The chain carries TRBV30 and TRBJ1-2; D not certain. The V and J ends lost 0 bases and 7 bases respectively, with 6 bases between them. There are 11 residues in the CDR3. The germline gives CDR1 GTSNPN, CDR2 SVGIG (reference sequence). The CDR3, as DNA: TGTGCCTGGAGTGTACTCGTTGGCTACACCTTC. Protein: CAWSVLVGYTF.

V usage is TRBV11-2 and J usage is TRBJ1-2, with D hard to call. Germline values: CDR1 SGHAT, CDR2 FQNNGV. Trimming pared 1 base from V and 4 bases from J, leaving 13 bases between. The CDR3 consists of 15 residues. CDR3 sequence (DNA): TGTGCCAGCAGCTTAGTTGGCAGTGCGGGCTATGGCTACACCTTC. Translating gives CASSLVGSAGYGYTF.

V and J are TRBV18 and TRBJ1-3; TRBD1 agrees at 8 bases. CDR1 is KGHSH, CDR2 LQKENI, per germline. This CDR3 has 16 residues. J was trimmed by 0 bases and V by 6 bases; bases with no gene match: 7. CDR3 sequence reads: CASSLGQANSGNTIYF. The DNA of the CDR3 is TGTGCCAGCTCGCTGGGACAGGCTAACTCTGGAAACACCATATATTTT.

About this clone itself: The identical CDR3 is also encoded by other nucleotide sequences in the sample. The rearrangement links TRBV14 to TRBJ2-7; no firm D call. With 2 bases removed from V and 4 bases from J, the gap between germline ends came to 3 bases. Germline CDR1 is SGHDN and CDR2 is FVKESK. The CDR3 covers 11 residues. The CDR3 spells CASSQSYEQYF. The CDR3, as DNA: TGTGCCAGCAGCCAATCATACGAGCAGTACTTC.

The rearrangement joins TRBV5-1 to TRBJ2-3; the match to TRBD2 covers 14 bases. The CDR3 loop spans 18 amino acids. The V gene end was trimmed by 4 bases and the J gene end by 3 bases; junction bases not matched to a gene: 10. CDR1 and CDR2 from the germline V gene are SGHRS and YFSETQ. CDR3 in DNA: TGCGCCAGCAGCCCTGGGACTAGCGGGAGTTTAAGTACAGATACGCAGTATTTT. Protein product: CASSPGTSGSLSTDTQYF.

The chain carries TRBV6-1 and TRBJ1-2; D call uncertain. The CDR3 runs 11 residues. From germline, CDR1 is MNHNS and CDR2 SASEGT. Trimming removed 3 bases at V and 7 bases at J, with 6 bases between. CDR3 amino acids: CASSDGSGYTF. DNA for the CDR3: TGTGCCAGCAGTGACGGTTCTGGCTACACCTTC.

The V call is TRBV30, the J call TRBJ2-1; D is uncertain. V lost 8 bases and J 5 bases, leaving 13 bases between the germline ends. The CDR3 contains 12 residues. Germline assignment: CDR1 GTSNPN and CDR2 SVGIG (reference sequence). The CDR3, as DNA: TGTGCCGCCCATGACTCAAACAATGAGCAGTTCTTC. Residues: CAAHDSNNEQFF.

The J gene is TRBJ2-3, the V gene TRBV6-2 or TRBV6-3; no clear D. There are 15 residues in the CDR3. V was clipped by 3 bases and J by 4 bases, with 14 bases between them. Germline CDR1 MNHEY, CDR2 SVGEGT. The chain's CDR3 is CASSYLALSADTQYF. The CDR3 bases are TGTGCCAGCAGTTATCTCGCCCTGTCGGCAGATACGCAGTATTTT.

The chain uses TRBV4-1 and TRBJ2-2; 9 bases fit TRBD1. The V gene's germline CDR1 is MGHRA and CDR2 YSYEKL. Trimming cost V 4 bases and J 5 bases; bases outside gene matches: 14. This CDR3 is 18 amino acids long. CDR3 amino acids: CASSPTNTGGVYTGELFF. In nucleotides, the CDR3 is TGCGCCAGCAGCCCTACAAATACAGGGGGCGTATATACCGGGGAGCTGTTTTTT.

The V gene is TRBV7-9, the J gene TRBJ2-1; 7 nucleotides line up with TRBD2. The V segment lost 8 bases and the J segment 3 bases; nucleotides outside the gene matches: 1. The germline CDR1 and CDR2 sequences are SEHNR and FQNEAQ (reference sequence). The CDR3 totals 12 residues. CDR3 DNA sequence: TGTGCCAGCCGGACTAGCTACAATGAGCAGTTCTTC. It is translated as CASRTSYNEQFF. Based on the CDR3 plus reference TRBV7-9 and TRBJ2-1, the full variable domain is DTGVSQNPRHKITKRGQNVTFRCDPISEHNRLYWYRQTLGQGPEFLTYFQNEAQLEKSRLLSDRFSAERPKGSFSTLEIQRTEQGDSAMYLCASRTSYNEQFFGPGTRLTVL.

This clone has a single count. This sequence joins TRBV21-1 and TRBJ2-5; the D segment call TRBD1 is taken from the table without a DNA check. TRBV21-1 is listed as a pseudogene. The CDR3 loop spans 15 amino acids. CDR3 region: CASSKGPGKEETQYF. CDR3 nucleotides: TGTGCCAGCAGCAAAGGTCCAGGGAAGGAGGAGACCCAGTACTTC.

The chain is built from TRBV9 and TRBJ2-1, with D maybe TRBD2 (6 bases). The CDR3 contains 14 residues. V was pared by 2 bases and J by 6 bases, with 12 bases between. Per the germline V gene, CDR1 is SGDLS and CDR2 is YYNGEE. In nucleotides, the CDR3 is TGTGCCAGCAGCGTCGGGAGTGCGGTCAATGAGCAGTTCTTC. Its protein product is CASSVGSAVNEQFF.

The chain links TRBV18 to TRBJ1-3; no definite D call. V was cut by 2 bases and J by 5 bases, with 10 bases left in between. The CDR3 spans 14 residues. Germline V CDR1 and CDR2: KGHSH, LQKENI. The CDR3 DNA reads TGTGCCAGCTCACCAAACGGGGAAAGAAACACCATATATTTT. Amino acid sequence: CASSPNGERNTIYF.

This chain links TRBV28 with TRBJ2-1, with 7 nucleotides matching TRBD1. This CDR3 has 14 amino acids. Per the germline V gene, CDR1 is MDHEN and CDR2 is SYDVKM. V lost 4 bases, J lost 6 bases, and 6 bases stayed unmatched. The CDR3 nucleotides are TGTGCCAGCAGTTCCCCGGACAGGCGCAATGAGCAGTTCTTC. Its translation: CASSSPDRRNEQFF.

The chain combines TRBV15 with TRBJ2-3; 13 bases line up with TRBD2. Germline V lookup: CDR1 LNHNV, CDR2 YYDKDF (reference sequence). The CDR3 is 19 residues long. With 1 base clipped from V and 0 bases from J, the junction kept 7 bases outside the gene matches. This CDR3 is CATSRATSGRLTSTDTQYF. The CDR3 region has the DNA TGTGCCACCAGCAGAGCGACTAGCGGGAGGCTTACCAGCACAGATACGCAGTATTTT.

This chain connects TRBV5-6 to TRBJ2-3, with 8 bases matching TRBD2. Germline V gives CDR1 SGHDT, CDR2 YYEEEE. The CDR3 has 14 amino acids. V dropped 6 bases and J dropped 6; count of bases not matched to a gene: 9. The CDR3 loop reads CASNEGTRLDTQYF. In DNA form, the CDR3 reads TGTGCCAGCAATGAGGGGACTAGACTGGATACGCAGTATTTT.

This sequence joins TRBV18 and TRBJ1-1, with 8 bases aligning to TRBD1. Looked up from germline, CDR1 is KGHSH and CDR2 is LQKENI. Trimming cost V 10 bases and J 6 bases; bases outside gene matches: 13. The CDR3 totals 14 residues. The CDR3 nucleotides read TGTGCCACACTACAGGGGGTACAGACCGCTGAAGCTTTCTTT. Translation gives CATLQGVQTAEAFF. The entire variable domain, with the rest obtained from reference TRBV18 and TRBJ1-1, is as follows: NAGVMQNPRHLVRRRGQEARLRCSPMKGHSHVYWYRQLPEEGLKFMVYLQKENIIDESGMPKERFSAEFPKEGPSILRIQQVVRGDSAAYFCATLQGVQTAEAFFGQGTRLTVV.

The genes are TRBV10-3 and TRBJ1-5; 8 bases fit TRBD1. V shed 5 bases, J shed 4 bases, and the junction held 4 bases outside the gene matches. Germline V gives CDR1 ENHRY, CDR2 SYGVKD. The CDR3 consists of 14 residues. The CDR3 coding sequence is TGTGCCATCAGTCAGGGGGCAGGGAATCAGCCCCAGCATTTT. This gives the protein CAISQGAGNQPQHF.

This clone was observed a single time. The chain is built from TRBV6-4 and TRBJ2-2, with TRBD1 identical over 7 bases. The CDR3 covers 14 residues. The germline V gene has CDR1 MRHNA and CDR2 SNTAGT. Trimming cost V 8 bases and J 5 bases; bases outside gene matches: 8. As DNA, the CDR3 is TGTGCCAGCCGACGACAGGGAGATACCGGGGAGCTGTTTTTT. The encoded protein is CASRRQGDTGELFF.

This chain uses TRBV5-1 with TRBJ2-7, with D tentatively TRBD1 (6 bases). Germline V gene sequence: CDR1 SGHRS, CDR2 YFSETQ. The CDR3 is 14 amino acids. The V gene lost 3 bases and the J gene lost 2 bases, with 12 bases spanning the gap. Written as DNA, the CDR3 is TGCGCCAGCAGCTCCGGACAGCTCGCCTACGAGCAGTACTTC. As protein: CASSSGQLAYEQYF.

J is TRBJ1-6 and V is TRBV29-1; weak D call: TRBD1 (5 bases). The CDR3 is made up of 15 amino acids. Germline loops: CDR1 SQVTM, CDR2 ANQGSEA. The V end lost 7 bases, the J end lost 4 bases, and 17 bases lay between the germline ends. CDR3 nucleotides: TGCAGCGAACCCACAAGGGGTACTTATAATTCACCCCTCCACTTT. It specifies CSEPTRGTYNSPLHF.

This chain links TRBV7-2 with TRBJ2-7; 8 positions match TRBD2. After removal of 1 base from V and 3 bases from J, the junction contained 2 bases not matched to a gene. Germline assignment: CDR1 SGHTA and CDR2 FQGNSA. The CDR3 spans 14 residues. The CDR3 coding sequence is TGTGCCAGCAGCTTAGGGACTAGCTTCTACGAGCAGTACTTC. The encoded protein is CASSLGTSFYEQYF.

The chain joins TRBV28 to TRBJ1-6; the D is unclear. Trimming pared 10 bases from V and 6 bases from J, leaving 19 bases between. Germline CDR1 is MDHEN and CDR2 is SYDVKM. The CDR3 spans 15 residues. CDR3 region: CATKRGGPGNSPLHF. CDR3 DNA: TGTGCCACCAAGCGTGGCGGGCCGGGTAATTCACCCCTCCACTTT.

The gene calls are TRBV11-1 and TRBJ2-7, with D perhaps TRBD1 (6 bases). Deletions cut 1 base from V and 0 bases from J, with 10 bases between. This CDR3 contains 15 residues. Germline V gene lookup returns CDR1 SGHAT and CDR2 FQDESV (reference sequence). The CDR3 loop is CASSLGTASSYEQYF. In DNA form, the CDR3 reads TGTGCCAGCAGCTTAGGGACAGCGTCCTCCTACGAGCAGTACTTC.